This TCR beta chain was documented in a study of shared clonotypes between healthy human individuals. General observations from the study: Although depth was large, rarefaction showed that sequencing of the sorted subsets was incomplete.

This clone was seen just once. As yet, its antigen is unknown. The method was immunoSEQ multiplex PCR; TCRdb's version includes in-frame clones alone and lacks a portion of them. The sample includes approximately 2.3 million clones, more than 80% of them seen just once. The TCR was taken from a man between 18 and 29 years old in good health. Some clones in this sample may be carry-over from other donors' samples. The specimen was naive CD4+ T cells from PBMCs. Subset reported: CD45RA+ positively selected.

The CDR3 coding sequence is TGTGCCTCCCTGGGAGGGGGTGAAAAACTGTTTTTT. Its protein is CASLGGGEKLFF. The V and J genes are TRBV25-1 and TRBJ1-4, with D possibly being TRBD1 (6 bases). This CDR3 comprises 12 residues. Germline CDR1 and CDR2: MGHDK and SYGVNS. Trimming took off 11 bases at V and 7 bases at J, with 14 bases between the two ends.